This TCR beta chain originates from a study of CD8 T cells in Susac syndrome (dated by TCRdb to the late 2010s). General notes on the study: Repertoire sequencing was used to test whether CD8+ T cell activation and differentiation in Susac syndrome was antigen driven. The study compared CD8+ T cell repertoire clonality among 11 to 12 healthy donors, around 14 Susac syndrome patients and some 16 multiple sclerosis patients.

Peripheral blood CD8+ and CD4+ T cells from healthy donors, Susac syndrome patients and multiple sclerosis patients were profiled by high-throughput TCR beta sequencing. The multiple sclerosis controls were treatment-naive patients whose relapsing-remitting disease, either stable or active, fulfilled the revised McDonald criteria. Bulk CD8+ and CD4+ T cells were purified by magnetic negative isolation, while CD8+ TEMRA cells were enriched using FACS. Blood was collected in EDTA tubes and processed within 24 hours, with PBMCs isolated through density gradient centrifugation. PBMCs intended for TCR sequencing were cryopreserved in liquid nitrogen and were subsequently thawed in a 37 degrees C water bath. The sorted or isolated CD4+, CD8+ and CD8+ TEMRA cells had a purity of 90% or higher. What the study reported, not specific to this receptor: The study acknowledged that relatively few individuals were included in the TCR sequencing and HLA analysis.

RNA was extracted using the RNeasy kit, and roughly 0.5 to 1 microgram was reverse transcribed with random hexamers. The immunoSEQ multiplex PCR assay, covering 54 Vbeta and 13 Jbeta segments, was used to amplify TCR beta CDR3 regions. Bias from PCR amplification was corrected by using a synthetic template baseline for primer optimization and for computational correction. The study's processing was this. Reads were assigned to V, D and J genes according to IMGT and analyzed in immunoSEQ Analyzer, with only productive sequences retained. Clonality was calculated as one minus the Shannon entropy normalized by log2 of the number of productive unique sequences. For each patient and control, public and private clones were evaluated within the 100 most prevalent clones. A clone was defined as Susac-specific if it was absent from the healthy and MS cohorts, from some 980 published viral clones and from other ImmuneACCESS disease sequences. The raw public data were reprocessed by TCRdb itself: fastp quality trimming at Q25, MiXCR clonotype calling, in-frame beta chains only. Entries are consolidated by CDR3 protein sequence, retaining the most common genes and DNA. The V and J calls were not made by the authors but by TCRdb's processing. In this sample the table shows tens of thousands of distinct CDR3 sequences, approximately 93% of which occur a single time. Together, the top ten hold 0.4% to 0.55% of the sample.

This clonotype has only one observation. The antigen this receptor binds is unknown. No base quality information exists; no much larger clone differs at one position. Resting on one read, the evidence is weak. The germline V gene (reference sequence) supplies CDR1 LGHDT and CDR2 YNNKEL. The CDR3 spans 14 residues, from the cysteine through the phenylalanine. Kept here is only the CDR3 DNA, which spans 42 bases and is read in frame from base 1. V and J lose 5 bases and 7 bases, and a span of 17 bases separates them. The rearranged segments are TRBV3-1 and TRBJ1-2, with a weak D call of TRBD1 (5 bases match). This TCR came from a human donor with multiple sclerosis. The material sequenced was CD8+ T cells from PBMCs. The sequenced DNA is TGTGCCAGCAGCGAGGACATTGCTTCGGCTGGCTACACCTTC. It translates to CASSEDIASAGYTF.